This entry concerns a single T cell receptor (beta chain). This clonotype was counted many times. Its antigen is not yet known. One base away there is no much larger clone; base qualities are not given. This entry is derived from a study of T cell repertoires in cytomegalovirus infection (dated by TCRdb to the late 2010s). Regarding the complete study: Because public TCR beta signatures pointed to carriage of CMV infection together with the matching HLA type, the HLA type of each donor mattered for the analysis.

Trimming costs V 2 bases and J 5 bases, and their ends lie 13 bases apart. The CDR3 runs 15 residues from the cysteine to the phenylalanine. CDR3 DNA is the only sequence kept; it has 45 bases, read in frame from the first base. From a lookup of the germline V gene, CDR1 and CDR2 are SGHVS and FQNEAQ. Results the study describes overall, beyond this receptor: In both this cohort and an independent cohort of under 450 donors, the cumulative frequency of public TCR beta family members distinguished carriers of CMV infection plus the relevant HLA type. The ex vivo response was dominated by HLA-C-restricted CMV-specific TCR beta clonotypes, which also provided the single most frequent clonotype in two of eight donors.

Instrument used: Illumina HiSeq 1500. The public reads were reanalyzed by TCRdb: fastp trimming at Q25, MiXCR alignment, in-frame beta chains only. Every CDR3 protein is listed once, alongside the most common genes and DNA of its rows. This sample holds 65,000 to 90,000 distinct CDR3 sequences; around 3.4% were observed only once. Over 4.5% of the sample is taken by the ten largest. Sample: PBMCs. This clonotype was obtained from a human donor in good health (CMV status not recorded). Some clones in this sample may be carry-over from other donors' samples. The receptor chain draws on TRBV7-8 and TRBJ1-5, with no D gene named confidently. The bases read TGTGCCAGCAGCTTAACCACTATGACGGATCAGCCCCAGCATTTT. Its translation is CASSLTTMTDQPQHF.